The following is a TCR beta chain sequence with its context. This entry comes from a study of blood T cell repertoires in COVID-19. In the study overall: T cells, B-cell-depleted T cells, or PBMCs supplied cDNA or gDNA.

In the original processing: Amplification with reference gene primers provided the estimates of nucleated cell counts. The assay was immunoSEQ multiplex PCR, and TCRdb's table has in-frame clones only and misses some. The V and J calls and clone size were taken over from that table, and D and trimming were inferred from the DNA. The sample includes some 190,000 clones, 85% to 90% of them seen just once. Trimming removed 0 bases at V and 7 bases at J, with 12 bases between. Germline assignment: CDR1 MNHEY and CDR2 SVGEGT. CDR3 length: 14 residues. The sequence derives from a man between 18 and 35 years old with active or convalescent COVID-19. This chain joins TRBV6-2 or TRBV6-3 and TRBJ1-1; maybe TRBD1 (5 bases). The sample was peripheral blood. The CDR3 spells CASSYSRDRGEAFF. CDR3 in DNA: TGTGCCAGCAGTTACTCGCGGGACCGTGGTGAAGCTTTCTTT.